The 32 T cell receptor beta chains below all came from one sample that was sequenced in a study of response to subunit inactivated influenza vaccine (dated by TCRdb to 2017 to 2018). Libraries were prepared through RT-PCR. The run used an Illumina HiSeq 2500. TCRdb redid the processing of the public reads, applying fastp at Q25 and MiXCR, and retained in-frame beta chains. Rows with one shared CDR3 protein collapse into an entry with the most common genes and DNA. In this sample the table shows under 800,000 distinct CDR3 sequences, approximately 14% of which occur a single time. The ten largest clones take up 5.5% to 8% of the sample. Sequencing was performed on PBMCs from blood, taken approximately 15 days before vaccination. Receptors were obtained from a man aged 45-65 years who received an inactivated influenza vaccine. Donor details come from another sample of the same person, matched by shared clones.

The rearrangement uses TRBV19 and TRBJ2-2; tentatively, D is TRBD2 (5 bases). The CDR3 consists of 15 residues. V dropped 5 bases and J dropped 4 bases, with 14 bases sitting between them. The germline V gene has CDR1 LNHDA and CDR2 SQIVND (reference sequence). The CDR3 DNA is TGTGCCAGTAGTCCCCAACTAGTATTCACCGGGGAGCTGTTTTTT. This encodes CASSPQLVFTGELFF.

The gene calls are TRBV18 and TRBJ2-2; 8 bases are shared with TRBD1. Germline trimming cut 2 bases from V and 6 bases from J; bases unmatched to any gene: 5. CDR1 is KGHSH and CDR2 is LQKENI in the germline V gene. This CDR3 is 15 amino acids long. CDR3: CASSPSQGASGELFF. The DNA for the CDR3 is TGTGCCAGCTCACCAAGCCAGGGGGCGTCCGGGGAGCTGTTTTTT.

This clonotype was detected ten times or more. This chain links TRBV20-1 with TRBJ1-2; TRBD1 matches 7 bases. With V trimmed by 6 bases and J by 5 bases, 6 bases remained unmatched. This CDR3 has 12 amino acids. Germline CDR1 DFQATT, CDR2 SNEGSKA (reference sequence). The CDR3 DNA reads as TGCAGTGCAAGCCGGACAGGTTATGGCTACACCTTC. Amino acids: CSASRTGYGYTF.

The J gene is TRBJ1-5, the V gene TRBV6-1, with no clear D. The CDR3 has 12 amino acids. CDR1 is MNHNS, CDR2 SASEGT, per germline. Trimming removed 7 bases from V and 7 bases from J, with 11 bases in between. The CDR3 protein is CASKLPLQPQHF. For the CDR3, the DNA is TGTGCCAGCAAGTTACCCCTCCAGCCCCAGCATTTT.

This clonotype was picked up a small number of times. The V and J genes are TRBV6-1 and TRBJ1-1; TRBD1 matches at 9 bases. CDR1 and CDR2 (germline): MNHNS, SASEGT. V shed 5 bases and J 3 bases; nucleotides not matched to a gene: 13. The CDR3 extends over 17 amino acids. The CDR3, as DNA: TGTGCCAGCAGTCGATGGGGGACAGGGTCTAAGGACACTGAAGCTTTCTTT. This sequence encodes CASSRWGTGSKDTEAFF.

This clonotype occurred a few times. This rearrangement joins TRBV5-1 to TRBJ2-2; D gene unclear. Germline assignment: CDR1 SGHRS and CDR2 YFSETQ. CDR3 size: 14 residues. Trimming took 3 bases from V and 4 from J, leaving 10 bases between them. CDR3 nucleotide sequence: TGCGCCAGCAGCTCTCCATCCTCCACCGGGGAGCTGTTTTTT. Translation gives CASSSPSSTGELFF.

The V and J genes are TRBV6-2 or TRBV6-3 and TRBJ2-2, with 8 bases aligning to TRBD2. V was pared by 0 bases and J by 0 bases, with 12 bases of the junction left unmatched. The CDR3 sequence is 20 residues long. The germline V gene has CDR1 MNHEY and CDR2 SVGEGT. The DNA of the CDR3 is TGTGCCAGCAGTTACTCGACGGGCCGTTGGGGACTAGCGAACACCGGGGAGCTGTTTTTT. Amino acid sequence: CASSYSTGRWGLANTGELFF.

V gene TRBV12-3 or TRBV12-4 combines with J gene TRBJ1-2; possibly TRBD1 for D (6 bases). V lost 5 bases to trimming and J lost 8 bases, with 15 bases between them. The CDR3 consists of 13 residues. This chain's CDR3 is CASSGGQSYGYTF. CDR3 nucleotide sequence: TGTGCCAGCAGTGGCGGACAGTCCTACGGCTACACCTTC.

This clonotype was found many times. V gene TRBV20-1 combines with J gene TRBJ2-1; no clear D gene. Germline V gene lookup returns CDR1 DFQATT and CDR2 SNEGSKA (reference sequence). V was clipped by 3 bases and J by 1 base, with 7 bases between them. The CDR3 runs to 13 residues. CDR3 nucleotide sequence: TGCAGTGCTAGGGAATATTCCTACAATGAGCAGTTCTTC. Amino acid sequence: CSAREYSYNEQFF.

This clonotype showed up many times. The genes are TRBV5-5 and TRBJ2-2; D is unclear. Trimming shortened V by 5 bases and J by 9 bases, and 17 bases separated the two germline ends. The CDR3 runs to 14 residues. The germline CDR1 and CDR2 sequences are SGHKS and YYEKEE (reference sequence). In DNA, the CDR3 is TGTGCCAGCAGGACGGGTCCCACGACGAGGGAGCTGTTTTTT. Translating gives CASRTGPTTRELFF.

The chain has TRBV4-3 and TRBJ2-3; D not resolved. V was cut by 4 bases and J by 2 bases, with 13 bases left in between. The CDR3 loop spans 15 amino acids. CDR1 LGHNA and CDR2 YSLEER come from the germline V gene. For the CDR3, the DNA is TGCGCCAGCAGCCTTTATCGACTTACCACAGATACGCAGTATTTT. Translating it yields CASSLYRLTTDTQYF.

The chain recombines TRBV7-9 with TRBJ2-3, with D perhaps matching TRBD1 (6 bases). The V and J ends lost 7 bases and 2 bases respectively, with 16 bases between them. Germline CDR1 and CDR2: SEHNR and FQNEAQ (reference sequence). CDR3 length: 15 amino acids. CDR3 protein: CASTFPPGDTDTQYF. The CDR3 coding sequence is TGTGCCAGCACCTTTCCTCCAGGGGACACAGATACGCAGTATTTT. Drawing the rest from reference TRBV7-9 and TRBJ2-3, the complete variable domain is DTGVSQNPRHKITKRGQNVTFRCDPISEHNRLYWYRQTLGQGPEFLTYFQNEAQLEKSRLLSDRFSAERPKGSFSTLEIQRTEQGDSAMYLCASTFPPGDTDTQYFGPGTRLTVL.

This clonotype has just a few counts. The chain links TRBV3-1 to TRBJ1-1, with a weak D call TRBD1 (5 bases). The germline V gene has CDR1 LGHDT and CDR2 YNNKEL (reference sequence). The V end lost 3 bases, the J end lost 4 bases, and 9 bases lay between the germline ends. This CDR3 is 13 amino acids long. CDR3 bases: TGTGCCAGCAGCCAGGACATAGTCACTGAAGCTTTCTTT. It translates to CASSQDIVTEAFF.

The chain links TRBV6-2 or TRBV6-3 to TRBJ2-3; the match to TRBD2 covers 7 bases. The CDR3 loop spans 14 amino acids. V dropped 6 bases and J dropped 3; count of bases not matched to a gene: 6. Germline V gene sequence: CDR1 MNHEY, CDR2 SVGEGT. The CDR3 protein is CASSFWRGTDTQYF. The CDR3 DNA sequence: TGTGCCAGCAGCTTTTGGCGGGGGACAGATACGCAGTATTTT.

In this sample, this clonotype turned up a few times. The gene calls are TRBV29-1 and TRBJ2-3, with 10 bases fitting TRBD2. The V segment lost 6 bases and the J segment 0 bases; nucleotides outside the gene matches: 18. The CDR3 has 19 residues. CDR1 and CDR2 from the germline V gene are SQVTM and ANQGSEA. DNA for the CDR3: TGCAGCGTCCCAGACTCTCTAGCGGGAGTATACATAAGCACAGATACGCAGTATTTT. It codes for CSVPDSLAGVYISTDTQYF.

This clonotype was seen a few times. V gene TRBV12-3 or TRBV12-4 combines with J gene TRBJ2-3; 7 bases map to TRBD1. V lost 5 bases and J lost 5; bases outside the gene matches: 7. CDR3 length equals 14 residues. The CDR3 here is CASSPATGIDTQYF. Here the CDR3 DNA reads TGTGCCAGCAGTCCAGCGACAGGGATAGATACGCAGTATTTT.

This clonotype was observed at least ten times. The rearrangement uses TRBV10-3 and TRBJ2-5; 8 nucleotides align to TRBD2. This CDR3 comprises 14 residues. Germline trimming cut 7 bases from V and 4 bases from J; bases unmatched to any gene: 8. Germline V gives CDR1 ENHRY, CDR2 SYGVKD. The CDR3 DNA is TGTGCCATCAAAAGCGGGGGCCCGGGAGAGACCCAGTACTTC. Its translation is CAIKSGGPGETQYF.

At least ten counts were recorded for this clonotype. V gene TRBV29-1 combines with J gene TRBJ2-7; TRBD2 matches at 9 bases. The CDR3 totals 11 residues. J lost 4 bases, V lost 6 bases, and 1 base had no gene match. The germline gives CDR1 SQVTM, CDR2 ANQGSEA. CDR3 amino acids: CSVREGYEQYF. For the CDR3, the DNA is TGCAGCGTGCGGGAGGGATACGAGCAGTACTTC.

The genes are TRBV7-2 and TRBJ2-3; D might be TRBD1 (6 bases). The germline V gene encodes CDR1 SGHTA and CDR2 FQGNSA. This CDR3 contains 16 residues. The germline V and J ends were trimmed by 6 bases and 0 bases, with 16 bases remaining between them. DNA of the CDR3: TGTGCCAGCAGTCAAAATACCGGGACAAGCACAGATACGCAGTATTTT. It is translated as CASSQNTGTSTDTQYF.

The chain recombines TRBV20-1 with TRBJ2-5; 7 bases are shared with TRBD2. J lost 4 bases, V lost 4 bases, and 18 bases had no gene match. Germline CDR1 and CDR2: DFQATT and SNEGSKA (reference sequence). CDR3 length: 17 amino acids. The CDR3 nucleotides are TGCAGTGCTAACCCGGCGGTTGGGCGGGAGATTGGAGAGACCCAGTACTTC. Its translation is CSANPAVGREIGETQYF.

The table lists this clonotype with a few counts. The rearrangement joins TRBV12-3 or TRBV12-4 to TRBJ1-5; D is ambiguous. The CDR3 contains 14 residues. V lost 3 bases and J lost 2, with 8 bases in between. CDR3 nucleotides: TGTGCCAGCAGTTTGTCAGGTCGCAATCAGCCCCAGCATTTT. Its protein is CASSLSGRNQPQHF.

This clonotype has only a few counts. The chain recombines TRBV6-2 or TRBV6-3 with TRBJ1-1, with no clear D. The CDR3 contains 12 residues. V lost 6 bases, J lost 6 bases, and 11 bases lay in between. Looked up from germline, CDR1 is MNHEY and CDR2 is SVGEGT. This CDR3 is CASSFPWAEAFF. CDR3 DNA: TGTGCCAGCAGCTTCCCCTGGGCTGAAGCTTTCTTT.

J is TRBJ2-5 and V is TRBV12-3 or TRBV12-4; 7 positions match TRBD1. Trimming at V came to 5 bases and at J to 4 bases, leaving 16 bases not matched to a gene. This CDR3 has 17 amino acids. The CDR3 here is CASSPRTGLMRGETQYF. The CDR3 DNA sequence: TGTGCCAGCAGTCCTAGGACAGGCCTAATGAGAGGAGAGACCCAGTACTTC.

A few counts support this clonotype. This chain links TRBV4-2 with TRBJ2-3; possible D gene TRBD1, 5 bases. Germline V lookup: CDR1 LGHNA, CDR2 YNFKEQ. V was shortened by 1 base and J by 3 bases, with 14 bases between the two germline ends. The CDR3 contains 16 residues. The CDR3 DNA reads TGTGCCAGCAGCCAAGGTTGGGGCGACGGAACAGATACGCAGTATTTT. It is translated as CASSQGWGDGTDTQYF.

Only a few counts were recorded for this clonotype. The chain has TRBV27 and TRBJ2-2, with D possibly being TRBD1 or TRBD2 (7 bases each). Per the germline V gene, CDR1 is MNHEY and CDR2 is SMNVEV (reference sequence). Trimming removed 4 bases at V and 5 bases at J, with 17 bases between. This CDR3 is built from 16 residues. The CDR3 DNA is TGTGCCAGCAGTTCCAGGGGGGGGGCCCCAACCGGGGAGCTGTTTTTT. Protein: CASSSRGGAPTGELFF.

This clonotype was seen a few times. The J gene is TRBJ2-7, the V gene TRBV11-2; maybe TRBD2 (6 bases). The CDR3 runs to 14 residues. CDR1 and CDR2 (germline): SGHAT, FQNNGV. Trimming removed 3 bases at V and 0 bases at J, with 9 bases between. Written as DNA, the CDR3 is TGTGCCAGCAGCTTGCGGGACTTCTCCTACGAGCAGTACTTC. This encodes CASSLRDFSYEQYF.

The chain combines TRBV5-1 with TRBJ2-5, with 11 bases aligning to TRBD1. Losses at the gene ends were 4 bases for V and 5 bases for J; bases not matched to a gene: 4. CDR3 length equals 14 residues. Looked up from germline, CDR1 is SGHRS and CDR2 is YFSETQ. DNA for the CDR3: TGCGCCAGCAGCGCGGACAGGGGGCCGGAGACCCAGTACTTC. This translates into CASSADRGPETQYF.

This clonotype came up many times. This chain links TRBV29-1 with TRBJ2-1; no definite D call. CDR3 length: 12 amino acids. V was trimmed by 7 bases and J by 6 bases, leaving 13 bases between them. Germline V gene lookup returns CDR1 SQVTM and CDR2 ANQGSEA. The CDR3 DNA follows: TGCAGCGGTACGATGCTAACCAATGAGCAGTTCTTC. Translated: CSGTMLTNEQFF.

This clonotype has only a few counts. The rearrangement joins TRBV2 to TRBJ2-1, with D perhaps matching TRBD1 or TRBD2 (6 bases each). The CDR3 spans 14 residues. The germline V and J ends were trimmed by 9 bases and 2 bases, with 14 bases remaining between them. Germline V gene lookup returns CDR1 SNHLY and CDR2 FYNNEI. The CDR3 coding sequence is TGTGCCAGAGGGGGGCTAAGGGCCTACAATGAGCAGTTCTTC. This codes for CARGGLRAYNEQFF. Using reference TRBV2 and TRBJ2-1 for the parts outside the CDR3, the full variable domain is EPEVTQTPSHQVTQMGQEVILRCVPISNHLYFYWYRQILGQKVEFLVSFYNNEISEKSEIFDDQFSVERPDGSNFTLKIRSTKLEDSAMYFCARGGLRAYNEQFFGPGTRLTVL.

The chain joins TRBV9 to TRBJ2-7; TRBD2 is a possible D gene (7 bases). Per germline, CDR1 SGDLS and CDR2 YYNGEE. V lost 0 bases to trimming and J lost 7 bases, with 14 bases between them. This CDR3 has 14 residues. Written as DNA, the CDR3 is TGTGCCAGCAGCGTAGACCGGGGGGCAAAGGAGCAGTACTTC. Translating gives CASSVDRGAKEQYF.

The gene calls are TRBV12-3 or TRBV12-4 and TRBJ2-6; 7 nucleotides agree with TRBD1. V shed 3 bases, J shed 4 bases, and the junction held 3 bases outside the gene matches. The CDR3 length is 15 residues. The CDR3 DNA reads TGTGCCAGCAGTTTTGAGGGGGCCGGGGCCAACGTCCTGACTTTC. Its protein product is CASSFEGAGANVLTF.

V is TRBV5-1 and J is TRBJ2-5, with D perhaps TRBD1 (5 bases). V was shortened by 7 bases and J by 5 bases, with 18 bases between the two germline ends. The germline CDR1 and CDR2 sequences are SGHRS and YFSETQ. The CDR3 spans 14 residues. Here the CDR3 DNA reads TGCGCCAGCGCGGATTATCAGGGCTGGGAGACCCAGTACTTC. Amino acid sequence: CASADYQGWETQYF.